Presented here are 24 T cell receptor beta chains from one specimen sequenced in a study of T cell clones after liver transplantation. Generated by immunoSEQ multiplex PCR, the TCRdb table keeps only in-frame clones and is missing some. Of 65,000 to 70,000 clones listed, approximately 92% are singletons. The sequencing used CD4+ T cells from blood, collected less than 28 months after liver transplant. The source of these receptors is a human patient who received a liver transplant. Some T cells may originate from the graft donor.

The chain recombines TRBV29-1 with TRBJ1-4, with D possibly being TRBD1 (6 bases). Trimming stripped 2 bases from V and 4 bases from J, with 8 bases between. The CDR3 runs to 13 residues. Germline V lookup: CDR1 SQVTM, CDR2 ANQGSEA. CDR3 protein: CSVERGVNEKLFF. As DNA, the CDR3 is TGCAGCGTTGAAAGGGGGGTTAATGAAAAACTGTTTTTT. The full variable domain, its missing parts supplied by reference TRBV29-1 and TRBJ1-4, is SAVISQKPSRDICQRGTSLTIQCQVDSQVTMMFWYRQQPGQSLTLIATANQGSEATYESGFVIDKFPISRPNLTFSTLTVSNMSPEDSSIYLCSVERGVNEKLFFGSGTQLSVL.

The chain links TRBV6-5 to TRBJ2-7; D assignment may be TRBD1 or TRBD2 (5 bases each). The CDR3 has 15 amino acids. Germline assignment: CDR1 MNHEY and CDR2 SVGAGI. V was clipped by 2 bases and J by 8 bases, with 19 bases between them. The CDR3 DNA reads TGTGCCAGCAGTTACACCCATTCCGGGGACGGGAAGCAGTACTTC. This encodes CASSYTHSGDGKQYF.

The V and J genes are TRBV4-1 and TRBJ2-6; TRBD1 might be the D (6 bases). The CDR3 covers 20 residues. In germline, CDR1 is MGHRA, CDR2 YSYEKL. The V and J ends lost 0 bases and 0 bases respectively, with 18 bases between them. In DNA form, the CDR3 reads TGCGCCAGCAGCCAAGACCTTAGTCGGACAGCCACCTCTGGGGCCAACGTCCTGACTTTC. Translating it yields CASSQDLSRTATSGANVLTF.

The CDR3 coding sequence is TGCGCCAGCAGCCAAGAGGGCGGGAGCACAGATACGCAGTATTTT. Translation: CASSQEGGSTDTQYF. This chain uses TRBV4-1 with TRBJ2-3; D might be TRBD2 (5 bases). This CDR3 has 15 amino acids. V was cut by 0 bases and J by 0 bases, with 7 bases left in between. Germline CDR1 reads MGHRA; CDR2 reads YSYEKL.

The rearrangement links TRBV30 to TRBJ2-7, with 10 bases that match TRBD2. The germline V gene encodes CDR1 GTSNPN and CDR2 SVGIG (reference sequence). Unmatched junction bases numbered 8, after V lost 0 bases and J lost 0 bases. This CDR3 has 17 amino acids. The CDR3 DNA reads TGTGCCTGGAGTGTATTTTGGACTAGCGGCAGCTCCTACGAGCAGTACTTC. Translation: CAWSVFWTSGSSYEQYF.

CDR3 sequence (DNA): TGTGCCAGCAGCGTCCGGGACGACTACTACGAGCAGTACTTC. It is translated as CASSVRDDYYEQYF. The J gene is TRBJ2-7, the V gene TRBV9, with D tentatively TRBD1 or TRBD2 (5 bases each). V gave up 2 bases and J gave up 3 bases, with 12 bases separating them. The CDR3 runs 14 residues. Germline V gene sequence: CDR1 SGDLS, CDR2 YYNGEE.

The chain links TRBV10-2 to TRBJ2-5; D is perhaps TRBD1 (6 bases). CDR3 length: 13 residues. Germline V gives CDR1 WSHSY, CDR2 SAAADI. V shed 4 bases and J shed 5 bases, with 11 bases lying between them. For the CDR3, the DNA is TGCGCCAGCAGTGGCGGACAGTATGAGACCCAGTACTTC. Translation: CASSGGQYETQYF.

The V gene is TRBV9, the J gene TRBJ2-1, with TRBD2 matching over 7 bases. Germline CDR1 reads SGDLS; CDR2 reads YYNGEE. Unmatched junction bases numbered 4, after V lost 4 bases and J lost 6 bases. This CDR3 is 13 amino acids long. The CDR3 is CASSPPGGNEQFF. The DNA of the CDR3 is TGTGCCAGCAGCCCGCCGGGAGGCAATGAGCAGTTCTTC.

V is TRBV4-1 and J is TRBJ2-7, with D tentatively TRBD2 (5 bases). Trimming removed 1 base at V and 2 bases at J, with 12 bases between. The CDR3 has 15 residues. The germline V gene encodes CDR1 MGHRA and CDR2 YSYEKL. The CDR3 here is CASSQVKSSTYEQYF. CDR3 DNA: TGCGCCAGCAGCCAAGTAAAATCTAGCACCTACGAGCAGTACTTC.

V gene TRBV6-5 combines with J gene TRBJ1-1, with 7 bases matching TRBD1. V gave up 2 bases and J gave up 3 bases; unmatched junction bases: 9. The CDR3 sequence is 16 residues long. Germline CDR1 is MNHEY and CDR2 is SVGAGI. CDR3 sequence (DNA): TGTGCCAGCAGTTACGGGGCAGGGGGTTCGTACACTGAAGCTTTCTTT. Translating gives CASSYGAGGSYTEAFF.

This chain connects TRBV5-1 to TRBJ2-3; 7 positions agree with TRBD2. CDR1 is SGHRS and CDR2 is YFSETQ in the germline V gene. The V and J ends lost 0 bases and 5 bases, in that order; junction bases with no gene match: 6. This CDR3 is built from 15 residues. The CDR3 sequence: CASSLDGGGGDTQYF. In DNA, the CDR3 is TGCGCCAGCAGCTTGGACGGCGGGGGTGGAGATACGCAGTATTTT.

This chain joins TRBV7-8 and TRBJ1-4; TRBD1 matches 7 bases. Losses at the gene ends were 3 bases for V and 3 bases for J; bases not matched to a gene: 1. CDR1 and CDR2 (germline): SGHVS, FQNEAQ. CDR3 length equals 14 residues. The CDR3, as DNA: TGTGCCAGCAGCTTCGGGACAGCTAATGAAAAACTGTTTTTT. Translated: CASSFGTANEKLFF.

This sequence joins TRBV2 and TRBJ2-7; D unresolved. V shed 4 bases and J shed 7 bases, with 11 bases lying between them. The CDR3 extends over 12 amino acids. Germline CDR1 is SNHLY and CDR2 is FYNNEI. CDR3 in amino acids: CASSGLSGEQYF. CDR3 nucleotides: TGTGCCAGCAGTGGACTCTCTGGGGAGCAGTACTTC.

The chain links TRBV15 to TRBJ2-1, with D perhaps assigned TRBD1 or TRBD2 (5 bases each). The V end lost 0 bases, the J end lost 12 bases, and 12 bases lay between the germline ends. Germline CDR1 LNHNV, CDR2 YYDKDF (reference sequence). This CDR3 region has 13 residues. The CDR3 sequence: CATSRDRQGRQFF. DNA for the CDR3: TGTGCCACCAGCAGAGATCGCCAGGGACGGCAGTTCTTC.

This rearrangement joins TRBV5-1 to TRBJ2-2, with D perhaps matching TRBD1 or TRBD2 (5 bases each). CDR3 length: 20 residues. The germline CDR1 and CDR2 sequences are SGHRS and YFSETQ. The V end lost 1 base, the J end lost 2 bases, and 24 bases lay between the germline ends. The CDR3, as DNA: TGCGCCAGCAGCTTGAGAGATAGAGTCAGGGACGTTTTTAACACCGGGGAGCTGTTTTTT. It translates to CASSLRDRVRDVFNTGELFF.

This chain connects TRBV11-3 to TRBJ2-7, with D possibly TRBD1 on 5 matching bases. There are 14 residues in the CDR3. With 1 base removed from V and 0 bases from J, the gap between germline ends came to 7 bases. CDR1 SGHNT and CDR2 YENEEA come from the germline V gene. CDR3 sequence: CASSLGQRSYEQYF. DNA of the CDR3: TGTGCCAGCAGCTTAGGACAGCGCTCCTACGAGCAGTACTTC.

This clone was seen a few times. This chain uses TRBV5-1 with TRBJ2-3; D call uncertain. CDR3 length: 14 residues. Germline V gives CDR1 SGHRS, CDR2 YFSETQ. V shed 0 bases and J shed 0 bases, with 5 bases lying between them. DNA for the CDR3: TGCGCCAGCAGCTTGGAGCCCAGCACAGATACGCAGTATTTT. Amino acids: CASSLEPSTDTQYF. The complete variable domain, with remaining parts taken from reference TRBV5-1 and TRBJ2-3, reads KAGVTQTPRYLIKTRGQQVTLSCSPISGHRSVSWYQQTPGQGLQFLFEYFSETQRNKGNFPGRFSGRQFSNSRSEMNVSTLELGDSALYLCASSLEPSTDTQYFGPGTRLTVL.

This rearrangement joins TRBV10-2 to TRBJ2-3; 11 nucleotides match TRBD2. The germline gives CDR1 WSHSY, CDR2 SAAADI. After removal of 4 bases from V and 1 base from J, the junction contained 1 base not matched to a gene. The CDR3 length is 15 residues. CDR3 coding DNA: TGCGCCAGCAGTGGACTAGCGGGACGCACAGATACGCAGTATTTT. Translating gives CASSGLAGRTDTQYF.

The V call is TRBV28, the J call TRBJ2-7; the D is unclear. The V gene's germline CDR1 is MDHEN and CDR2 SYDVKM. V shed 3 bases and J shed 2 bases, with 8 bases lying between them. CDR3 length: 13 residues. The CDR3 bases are TGTGCCAGCAGTTTGGTAGGGCCCTACGAGCAGTACTTC. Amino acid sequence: CASSLVGPYEQYF.

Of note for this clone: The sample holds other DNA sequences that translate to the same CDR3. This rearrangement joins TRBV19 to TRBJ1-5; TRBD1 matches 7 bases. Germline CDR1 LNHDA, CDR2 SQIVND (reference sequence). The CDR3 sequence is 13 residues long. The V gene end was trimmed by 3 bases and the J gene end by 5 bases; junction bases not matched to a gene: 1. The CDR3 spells CASSIRGDQPQHF. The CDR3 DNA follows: TGTGCCAGTAGTATCAGGGGGGATCAGCCCCAGCATTTT.

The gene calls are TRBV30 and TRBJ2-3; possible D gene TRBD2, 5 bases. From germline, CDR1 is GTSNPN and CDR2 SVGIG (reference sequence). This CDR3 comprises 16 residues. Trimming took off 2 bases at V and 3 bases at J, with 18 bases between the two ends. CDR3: CAWSLPLVGATDTQYF. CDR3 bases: TGTGCCTGGAGTCTACCCCTAGTGGGAGCGACAGATACGCAGTATTTT.

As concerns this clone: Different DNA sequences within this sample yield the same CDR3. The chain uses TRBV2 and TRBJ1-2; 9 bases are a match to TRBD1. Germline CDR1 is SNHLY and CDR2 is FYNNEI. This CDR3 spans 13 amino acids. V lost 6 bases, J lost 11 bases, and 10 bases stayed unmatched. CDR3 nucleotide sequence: TGTGCCAGCAGACAGGGGGCGATTGGTGGTTACACCTTC. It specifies CASRQGAIGGYTF.

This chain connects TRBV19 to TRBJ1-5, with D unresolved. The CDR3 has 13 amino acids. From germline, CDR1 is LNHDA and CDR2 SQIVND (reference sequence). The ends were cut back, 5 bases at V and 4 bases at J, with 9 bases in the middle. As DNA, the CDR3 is TGTGCCAGTAGTTCCGCTGGGAATCAGCCCCAGCATTTT. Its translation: CASSSAGNQPQHF.

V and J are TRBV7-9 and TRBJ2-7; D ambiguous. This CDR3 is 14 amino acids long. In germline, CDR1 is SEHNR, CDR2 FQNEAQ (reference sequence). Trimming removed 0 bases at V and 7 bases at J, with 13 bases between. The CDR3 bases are TGTGCCAGCAGCTTAGCGCTAAGACGAGAGGAGCAGTACTTC. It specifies CASSLALRREEQYF.